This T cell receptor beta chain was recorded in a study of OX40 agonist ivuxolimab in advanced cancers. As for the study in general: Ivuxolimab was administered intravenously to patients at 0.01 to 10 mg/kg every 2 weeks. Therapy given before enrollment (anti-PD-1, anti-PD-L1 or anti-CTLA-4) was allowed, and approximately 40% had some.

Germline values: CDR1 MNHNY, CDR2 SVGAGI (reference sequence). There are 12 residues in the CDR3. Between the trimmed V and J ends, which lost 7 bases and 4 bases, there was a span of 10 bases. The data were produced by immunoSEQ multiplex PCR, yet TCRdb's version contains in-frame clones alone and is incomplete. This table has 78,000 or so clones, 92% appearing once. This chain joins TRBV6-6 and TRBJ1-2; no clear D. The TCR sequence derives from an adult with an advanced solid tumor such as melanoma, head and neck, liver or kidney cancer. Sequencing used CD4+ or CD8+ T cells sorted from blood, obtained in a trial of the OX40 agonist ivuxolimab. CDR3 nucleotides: TGTGCCAGCACGAAGGGTAGCTATGGCTACACCTTC. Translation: CASTKGSYGYTF.